These 28 T cell receptor beta chains share one sample of origin, sequenced in a study of cytotoxic CD8 clonotypes in ibrutinib-treated CLL. Method: immunoSEQ multiplex PCR; TCRdb's copy keeps in-frame clones and lacks some. The repertoire includes 270,000 or so clones, roughly 76% of them detected once, and about 5.8% sits in the top ten. The input for sequencing was PBMCs, taken at disease progression, from a patient treated with ibrutinib. These receptors came from a human donor with chronic lymphocytic leukemia.

The chain couples TRBV5-1 to TRBJ2-5; D gene ambiguous. There are 12 residues in the CDR3. The germline V and J ends were trimmed by 1 base and 4 bases, with 5 bases remaining between them. CDR1 is SGHRS and CDR2 is YFSETQ in the germline V gene. The chain's CDR3 is CASSLNAETQYF. The CDR3 bases are TGCGCCAGCAGCTTGAACGCAGAGACCCAGTACTTC. Together with reference TRBV5-1 and TRBJ2-5, the CDR3 gives the full variable domain: KAGVTQTPRYLIKTRGQQVTLSCSPISGHRSVSWYQQTPGQGLQFLFEYFSETQRNKGNFPGRFSGRQFSNSRSEMNVSTLELGDSALYLCASSLNAETQYFGPGTRLLVL.

The CDR3, as DNA: TGTGCCAGCAGCTTAGTAGGCCAAGAGACCCAGTACTTC. Its protein is CASSLVGQETQYF. The chain recombines TRBV7-6 with TRBJ2-5; unclear D gene. The CDR3 spans 13 residues. The V gene's germline CDR1 is SGHVS and CDR2 FNYEAQ. V lost 1 base to trimming and J lost 1 base, with 4 bases between them.

This clone showed up just a few times. The chain employs TRBV2 and TRBJ2-7; no clear D. This CDR3 spans 11 amino acids. V shed 5 bases and J shed 0 bases, with 2 bases lying between them. Germline V gene lookup returns CDR1 SNHLY and CDR2 FYNNEI. The CDR3: CASSPSYEQYF. In DNA form, the CDR3 reads TGTGCCAGCAGTCCCTCCTACGAGCAGTACTTC.

This clone is a singleton in its sample. The rearrangement joins TRBV27 to TRBJ2-6; D gene uncertain. Germline V CDR1 and CDR2: MNHEY, SMNVEV (reference sequence). This CDR3 comprises 15 residues. Trimming pared 0 bases from V and 4 bases from J, leaving 7 bases between. This chain's CDR3 is CASSLSGHGANVLTF. The CDR3 DNA follows: TGTGCCAGCAGTTTATCCGGCCACGGGGCCAACGTCCTGACTTTC.

This CDR3 is CSVGYGLAGASYEQYF. CDR3 nucleotide sequence: TGCAGCGTGGGTTACGGGCTAGCGGGAGCCTCCTACGAGCAGTACTTC. This chain links TRBV29-1 with TRBJ2-7; 10 positions match TRBD2. V was clipped by 6 bases and J by 0 bases; unmatched bases: 11. The CDR3 sequence is 16 residues long. Germline CDR1 and CDR2: SQVTM and ANQGSEA.

The chain uses TRBV29-1 and TRBJ2-7, with 8 bases that match TRBD2. The CDR3 has 13 residues. Trimming took 5 bases from V and 3 from J; bases not matched to a gene: 6. Germline CDR1 is SQVTM and CDR2 is ANQGSEA. The CDR3 loop reads CSVRRAGGYEQYF. In nucleotides, the CDR3 is TGCAGCGTTCGTCGCGCGGGAGGCTACGAGCAGTACTTC.

V usage is TRBV28 and J usage is TRBJ1-2, with D unclear. V gave up 5 bases and J gave up 8 bases, with 9 bases separating them. Germline CDR1 reads MDHEN; CDR2 reads SYDVKM. The CDR3 contains 11 residues. CDR3 DNA: TGTGCCAGCAGTCCCCGAGGGGGCTACACCTTC. It yields the protein CASSPRGGYTF.

This chain joins TRBV7-9 and TRBJ2-3; 7 nucleotides match TRBD1. J lost 9 bases, V lost 5 bases, and 2 bases had no gene match. CDR1 is SEHNR, CDR2 FQNEAQ, per germline (reference sequence). This CDR3 is 11 amino acids long. CDR3 residues: CASSRTGTQYF. As DNA, the CDR3 is TGTGCCAGCAGCCGGACAGGAACGCAGTATTTT.

The chain combines TRBV5-1 with TRBJ2-7; 8 nucleotides line up with TRBD2. The CDR3 loop spans 15 amino acids. V was pared by 0 bases and J by 5 bases, with 7 bases of the junction left unmatched. Germline V gene lookup returns CDR1 SGHRS and CDR2 YFSETQ. In nucleotides, the CDR3 is TGCGCCAGCAGCTTGGTTCGCCTAGCGGGCGACGAGCAGTACTTC. Its protein product is CASSLVRLAGDEQYF.

The rearrangement uses TRBV4-2 and TRBJ1-2; D is uncertain. V lost 1 base and J lost 3, with 12 bases in between. Germline CDR1 and CDR2: LGHNA and YNFKEQ. The CDR3 covers 15 residues. The CDR3, as DNA: TGTGCCAGCAGCCAAGTGGGCGCCAGCGACTATGGCTACACCTTC. Encoded protein: CASSQVGASDYGYTF.

As regards this clone: Other DNA sequences of this sample code for an identical CDR3. The V and J genes are TRBV18 and TRBJ1-1; TRBD1 matches at 8 bases. This CDR3 comprises 12 residues. Germline V CDR1 and CDR2: KGHSH, LQKENI. V trimming: 6 bases; J trimming: 6 bases; junction bases outside the gene matches: 3. Written as DNA, the CDR3 is TGTGCCAGCTCCCCGGACAGGGCTGAAGCTTTCTTT. It is translated as CASSPDRAEAFF.

This clone was observed a handful of times. This chain connects TRBV29-1 to TRBJ1-1, with D hard to call. The CDR3 is made up of 12 amino acids. The germline V and J ends were trimmed by 8 bases and 6 bases, with 16 bases remaining between them. In germline, CDR1 is SQVTM, CDR2 ANQGSEA. The CDR3 coding sequence is TGCAGCTCACTGACGGACCTGTCTGAAGCTTTCTTT. The encoded protein is CSSLTDLSEAFF.

The chain has TRBV5-8 and TRBJ2-5; D gene uncertain. The germline V and J ends were trimmed by 0 bases and 2 bases, with 11 bases remaining between them. Germline values: CDR1 SGHTS, CDR2 YDEGEE. This CDR3 is built from 15 residues. CDR3 sequence: CASSLGASRQETQYF. CDR3 nucleotide sequence: TGTGCCAGCAGCTTGGGTGCCAGCAGACAAGAGACCCAGTACTTC. Full variable domain (remainder filled in from reference TRBV5-8 and TRBJ2-5): EAGVTQSPTHLIKTRGQQATLRCSPISGHTSVYWYQQALGLGLQFLLWYDEGEERNRGNFPPRFSGRQFPNYSSELNVNALELEDSALYLCASSLGASRQETQYFGPGTRLLVL.

The J gene is TRBJ2-1, the V gene TRBV29-1; 10 positions agree with TRBD1. Germline V CDR1 and CDR2: SQVTM, ANQGSEA. This CDR3 contains 16 residues. Losses at the gene ends were 6 bases for V and 4 bases for J; bases not matched to a gene: 12. The CDR3 reads CSVPSTGTGVYNEQFF. The DNA for the CDR3 is TGCAGCGTCCCGTCGACCGGGACAGGGGTTTACAATGAGCAGTTCTTC.

This chain joins TRBV6-5 and TRBJ1-2; perhaps TRBD1 as D (5 bases). Germline V gene sequence: CDR1 MNHEY, CDR2 SVGAGI. This CDR3 spans 14 amino acids. V was shortened by 4 bases and J by 1 base, with 10 bases between the two germline ends. The CDR3: CASSCLQDNYGYTF. CDR3 nucleotides: TGTGCCAGCAGTTGCCTACAGGATAACTATGGCTACACCTTC.

J is TRBJ2-7 and V is TRBV15; the D is unclear. Germline assignment: CDR1 LNHNV and CDR2 YYDKDF (reference sequence). The germline V and J ends were trimmed by 0 bases and 2 bases, with 14 bases remaining between them. The CDR3 is made up of 16 amino acids. As DNA, the CDR3 is TGTGCCACCAGCAGAGATCGGGCCTTCTATCCCTACGAGCAGTACTTC. Its translation: CATSRDRAFYPYEQYF.

The CDR3 protein is CAISGARPAGELFF. The CDR3, as DNA: TGTGCCATCAGTGGGGCCCGACCCGCCGGGGAGCTGTTTTTT. This chain links TRBV10-3 with TRBJ2-2, with D uncertain. The ends were cut back, 4 bases at V and 6 bases at J, with 12 bases in the middle. Germline values: CDR1 ENHRY, CDR2 SYGVKD. The length of the CDR3 is 14 residues.

The chain joins TRBV2 to TRBJ2-1; D possibly corresponds to TRBD2 (7 bases). This CDR3 is 15 amino acids long. Germline V gene sequence: CDR1 SNHLY, CDR2 FYNNEI. V was trimmed by 5 bases and J by 10 bases, leaving 21 bases between them. The CDR3 region is CASSSGGRVLTEQFF. In nucleotides, the CDR3 is TGTGCCAGCAGTTCCGGGGGGCGGGTACTTACAGAGCAGTTCTTC.

This chain joins TRBV19 and TRBJ1-1; maybe TRBD1 (5 bases). Germline loops: CDR1 LNHDA, CDR2 SQIVND (reference sequence). Between the trimmed V and J ends, which lost 0 bases and 4 bases, there was a span of 12 bases. The CDR3 covers 15 residues. CDR3 bases: TGTGCCAGTAGTATAGACGGGGGTGGAAGCACTGAAGCTTTCTTT. This gives the protein CASSIDGGGSTEAFF.

V is TRBV7-8 and J is TRBJ1-2; D gene uncertain. Per germline, CDR1 SGHVS and CDR2 FQNEAQ. CDR3 size: 12 residues. The ends were cut back, 1 base at V and 7 bases at J, with 7 bases in the middle. This chain's CDR3 is CASSLGEGGYTF. The CDR3 region has the DNA TGTGCCAGCAGCTTAGGGGAAGGTGGCTACACCTTC.

CDR3 nucleotide sequence: TGTGCCAGCAGCTTAGACTCGCGGATATCCTCGGGTCTCGAGCAGTACTTC. Protein product: CASSLDSRISSGLEQYF. The chain links TRBV7-2 to TRBJ2-7; D remains ambiguous. Germline V CDR1 and CDR2: SGHTA, FQGNSA. V gave up 1 base and J gave up 6 bases, with 22 bases separating them. CDR3 length: 17 amino acids.

The genes are TRBV9 and TRBJ1-2; no definite D call. The germline V gene has CDR1 SGDLS and CDR2 YYNGEE. Trimming took 3 bases from V and 0 from J, leaving 9 bases between them. This CDR3 spans 14 amino acids. CDR3 amino acids: CASSEGATNYGYTF. CDR3 DNA sequence: TGTGCCAGCAGCGAGGGAGCGACTAACTATGGCTACACCTTC.

This clone has a single count. J is TRBJ2-2 and V is TRBV7-3; D not certain. V lost 5 bases and J lost 1, with 14 bases in between. CDR3 length equals 16 residues. The germline V gene encodes CDR1 SGHTA and CDR2 FQGTGA. CDR3 bases: TGTGCCAGCAGCCCAAACCGCGTTGGGAACACCGGGGAGCTGTTTTTT. It encodes CASSPNRVGNTGELFF.

The chain combines TRBV29-1 with TRBJ1-1; D is unclear. V was clipped by 4 bases and J by 1 base, with 22 bases between them. Germline loops: CDR1 SQVTM, CDR2 ANQGSEA. CDR3 length: 17 amino acids. CDR3 DNA: TGCAGCGTTGTGACCTGGTGGGCAGACTCAAGGAACACTGAAGCTTTCTTT. This codes for CSVVTWWADSRNTEAFF.

The rearrangement links TRBV5-6 to TRBJ2-3; D call uncertain. CDR3 size: 12 residues. V was pared by 2 bases and J by 2 bases, with 3 bases between. Germline V gene lookup returns CDR1 SGHDT and CDR2 YYEEEE. CDR3 sequence: CASSFLTDTQYF. The DNA for the CDR3 is TGTGCCAGCAGCTTCCTCACAGATACGCAGTATTTT.

The V call is TRBV4-1, the J call TRBJ1-6; D gene ambiguous. From germline, CDR1 is MGHRA and CDR2 YSYEKL. The length of the CDR3 is 17 residues. Deletions cut 4 bases from V and 0 bases from J, with 13 bases between. The DNA for the CDR3 is TGCGCCAGCAGCCCCCACGGGAGGAGCTCCTATAATTCACCCCTCCACTTT. Translated: CASSPHGRSSYNSPLHF.

This rearrangement joins TRBV4-1 to TRBJ1-1; 7 nucleotides agree with TRBD1. The germline gives CDR1 MGHRA, CDR2 YSYEKL. V lost 0 bases and J lost 3; bases outside the gene matches: 7. This CDR3 has 16 residues. In nucleotides, the CDR3 is TGCGCCAGCAGCCAAGATCCCGACAGGGTCTACACTGAAGCTTTCTTT. This sequence encodes CASSQDPDRVYTEAFF.

This chain joins TRBV6-6 and TRBJ2-3, with D unclear. The V gene's germline CDR1 is MNHNY and CDR2 SVGAGI (reference sequence). V lost 2 bases and J lost 0, with 9 bases in between. The CDR3 is 15 amino acids. The CDR3 DNA reads TGTGCCAGCAGTTACCCCGGACCTAGCACAGATACGCAGTATTTT. Protein product: CASSYPGPSTDTQYF.